These 22 T cell receptor beta chains were all obtained from the same sample, sequenced in a study of CD8 T cells in ankylosing spondylitis. Study-level results: A motif in TCR beta, a set of about eight highly homologous variants, appeared characteristic of ankylosing spondylitis blood.

TCRdb used MiXCR to reprocess the 5' RACE reads, holding one entry per CDR3 protein. The table has around 770,000 distinct CDR3 sequences, 12% seen once. These receptors have no known antigen. The sequenced sample consisted of blood, either unsorted or a sorted T cell fraction (not recorded which). These receptors were collected from a male donor with ankylosing spondylitis.

This clonotype was seen a handful of times. The CDR3 nucleotides are TGTGCCAGCGGATTCGGTACAGAGAAGGTCTATGGCTACACCTTC. It is translated as CASGFGTEKVYGYTF. The V call is TRBV28, the J call TRBJ1-2, with D hard to call. V lost 8 bases to trimming and J lost 4 bases, with 20 bases between them. Germline CDR1 and CDR2: MDHEN and SYDVKM. CDR3 size: 15 residues.

The chain couples TRBV25-1 to TRBJ2-7; weak D call: TRBD1 (8 bases). Deletions cut 5 bases from V and 3 bases from J, with 17 bases between. This CDR3 has 15 residues. CDR1 and CDR2 (germline): MGHDK, SYGVNS. CDR3 region: CASSSSQGGLYEQYF. CDR3 in DNA: TGTGCCAGCAGTTCTTCACAGGGGGGGCTCTACGAGCAGTACTTC.

This clonotype showed up just a few times. One end of the junction does not line up with germline, which may come from a read error. The rearrangement joins TRBV7-7 to TRBJ2-5; the D gene is possibly TRBD1 (5 bases). The germline V gene encodes CDR1 SSHAT and CDR2 FNYEAQ (reference sequence). The CDR3 has 10 residues. The CDR3 nucleotides are TGTGCTAGCACCCAGGGTGCCCAGTACTTC. Translating it yields CASTQGAQYF. Complete variable domain (other parts from reference TRBV7-7 and TRBJ2-5): GAGVSQSPRYKVTKRGQDVTLRCDPISSHATLYWYQQALGQGPEFLTYFNYEAQPDKSGLPSDRFSAERPEGSISTLTIQRTEQRDSAMYRCASTQGAQYFGPGTRLLVL.

This clonotype was seen a few times. V is TRBV20-1 and J is TRBJ2-2, with 8 bases identical to TRBD1. Germline trimming cut 3 bases from V and 6 bases from J; bases unmatched to any gene: 6. Germline V gives CDR1 DFQATT, CDR2 SNEGSKA (reference sequence). The CDR3 sequence is 14 residues long. CDR3 coding DNA: TGCAGTGCTAGGAAGGCAGGGGGCCCCGGGGAGCTGTTTTTT. This sequence encodes CSARKAGGPGELFF.

The chain uses TRBV5-1 and TRBJ2-6; D is undetermined. Germline lookup yields CDR1 SGHRS and CDR2 YFSETQ. The CDR3 extends over 15 amino acids. The V gene lost 2 bases and the J gene lost 2 bases, with 8 bases spanning the gap. CDR3 coding DNA: TGCGCCAGCAGCTTTGGAGTTCCTGGGGCCAACGTCCTGACTTTC. As protein: CASSFGVPGANVLTF.

This clonotype showed up many times. This chain links TRBV20-1 with TRBJ2-1; a possible D gene is TRBD2 (6 bases). V lost 2 bases, J lost 8 bases, and 19 bases lay in between. The CDR3 length is 15 residues. CDR1 and CDR2 (germline): DFQATT, SNEGSKA (reference sequence). CDR3 nucleotide sequence: TGCAGTGCTAGACGATGGAGGGCCAGGGTCGATGAGCAGTTCTTC. This sequence encodes CSARRWRARVDEQFF.

This clonotype occurred a few times. V and J are TRBV30 and TRBJ1-5; 7 nucleotides agree with TRBD1. The V gene's germline CDR1 is GTSNPN and CDR2 SVGIG (reference sequence). CDR3 size: 14 residues. J was trimmed by 3 bases and V by 3 bases; bases with no gene match: 5. Here the CDR3 DNA reads TGTGCCTGGAGCGAGGGACAGCTCAATCAGCCCCAGCATTTT. Amino acid sequence: CAWSEGQLNQPQHF.

The table lists this clonotype with many counts. The CDR3 protein is CSVEEIQGAFSYEQYF. The CDR3 DNA is TGCAGCGTTGAAGAGATACAGGGGGCCTTTTCCTACGAGCAGTACTTC. The rearrangement joins TRBV29-1 to TRBJ2-7; 9 bases are a match to TRBD1. Germline CDR1 is SQVTM and CDR2 is ANQGSEA. With V trimmed by 0 bases and J by 1 base, 7 bases remained unmatched. The CDR3 consists of 16 residues.

This clonotype came up a few times. V gene TRBV5-1 combines with J gene TRBJ1-2; 10 nucleotides line up with TRBD1. The germline gives CDR1 SGHRS, CDR2 YFSETQ. After removal of 4 bases from V and 12 bases from J, the junction contained 9 bases not matched to a gene. CDR3 size: 13 residues. The CDR3 loop reads CASSETGGAVNTF. CDR3 coding DNA: TGCGCCAGCAGCGAGACAGGGGGCGCAGTCAACACCTTC.

This clonotype was seen only a few times. This sequence joins TRBV5-1 and TRBJ2-5; TRBD1 agrees at 7 bases. The V segment lost 0 bases and the J segment 4 bases; nucleotides outside the gene matches: 6. CDR1 and CDR2 from the germline V gene are SGHRS and YFSETQ. The CDR3 spans 15 residues. The CDR3 reads CASSLASYRGETQYF. The CDR3 DNA is TGCGCCAGCAGCTTGGCTTCGTACAGGGGAGAGACCCAGTACTTC. The full variable domain, rest sourced from reference TRBV5-1 and TRBJ2-5, is KAGVTQTPRYLIKTRGQQVTLSCSPISGHRSVSWYQQTPGQGLQFLFEYFSETQRNKGNFPGRFSGRQFSNSRSEMNVSTLELGDSALYLCASSLASYRGETQYFGPGTRLLVL.

This clonotype has more than one count but fewer than ten. The chain links TRBV9 to TRBJ2-1; 10 bases match TRBD2. V was pared by 4 bases and J by 4 bases, with 5 bases of the junction left unmatched. The CDR3 loop spans 15 amino acids. CDR1 is SGDLS, CDR2 YYNGEE, per germline. DNA of the CDR3: TGTGCCAGCAGCCCGGTAGCGGGGGGTTACAATGAGCAGTTCTTC. Protein product: CASSPVAGGYNEQFF.

This clonotype was seen ten or more times. This rearrangement joins TRBV29-1 to TRBJ2-7; D may be TRBD1 (6 bases). The CDR3 has 11 residues. The V end lost 6 bases, the J end lost 4 bases, and 10 bases lay between the germline ends. The germline gives CDR1 SQVTM, CDR2 ANQGSEA. The CDR3 DNA reads TGCAGCGTGGGGGACACATACGAGCAGTACTTC. This translates into CSVGDTYEQYF.

The CDR3 DNA follows: TGCGCCAGCAGCCAAGAAGGGACTGGGGGAGAAGAGACCCAGTACTTC. Translation gives CASSQEGTGGEETQYF. The V call is TRBV4-3, the J call TRBJ2-5; possible D gene TRBD2, 6 bases. This CDR3 comprises 16 residues. V was cut by 0 bases and J by 3 bases, with 14 bases left in between. Germline CDR1 LGHNA, CDR2 YSLEER.

This clonotype was recorded at least ten times. CDR3 protein: CAISESKGSDTQYF. The CDR3 bases are TGTGCCATCAGTGAGTCTAAAGGTTCAGATACGCAGTATTTT. The chain combines TRBV10-3 with TRBJ2-3; D is unresolved. CDR3 length: 14 amino acids. CDR1 and CDR2 from the germline V gene are ENHRY and SYGVKD. The V gene lost 0 bases and the J gene lost 4 bases, with 8 bases spanning the gap.

The V call is TRBV9, the J call TRBJ2-5, with 9 bases identical to TRBD1. Trimming at V came to 0 bases and at J to 2 bases, leaving 2 bases not matched to a gene. The CDR3 has 15 residues. The V gene's germline CDR1 is SGDLS and CDR2 YYNGEE. The CDR3 DNA reads TGTGCCAGCAGCGTAGTTGGGACAGGGCAAGAGACCCAGTACTTC. Its translation is CASSVVGTGQETQYF.

This clonotype was recorded at least ten times. The V and J genes are TRBV20-1 and TRBJ1-4; no definite D call. CDR1 is DFQATT and CDR2 is SNEGSKA in the germline V gene (reference sequence). This CDR3 region has 14 residues. Trimming removed 0 bases at V and 0 bases at J, with 5 bases between. The CDR3 sequence: CSAREVATNEKLFF. The CDR3 DNA sequence: TGCAGTGCTAGAGAAGTGGCAACTAATGAAAAACTGTTTTTT.

This clonotype was seen a few times. The chain carries TRBV4-3 and TRBJ2-2; 10 nucleotides line up with TRBD2. The V gene end was trimmed by 0 bases and the J gene end by 0 bases; junction bases not matched to a gene: 4. This CDR3 has 18 residues. CDR1 and CDR2 from the germline V gene are LGHNA and YSLEER. The CDR3 reads CASSQDHTSGANTGELFF. The CDR3 DNA sequence: TGCGCCAGCAGCCAAGATCACACTAGCGGGGCGAACACCGGGGAGCTGTTTTTT.

The chain recombines TRBV7-8 with TRBJ1-2, with TRBD1 identical over 12 bases. The CDR3 runs to 13 residues. After removal of 6 bases from V and 8 bases from J, the junction contained 4 bases not matched to a gene. Germline V CDR1 and CDR2: SGHVS, FQNEAQ. For the CDR3, the DNA is TGTGCCAGCAGTGGGACAGGGGGCTGGGGCTACACCTTC. Its protein is CASSGTGGWGYTF.

This clonotype has a handful of counts. V usage is TRBV9 and J usage is TRBJ2-2, with a possible D match to TRBD2 (6 bases). The CDR3 has 16 amino acids. The germline gives CDR1 SGDLS, CDR2 YYNGEE. V was trimmed by 0 bases and J by 1 base, leaving 10 bases between them. The CDR3 nucleotides are TGTGCCAGCAGCGTAGTGGGGCGGGAGAACACCGGGGAGCTGTTTTTT. This gives the protein CASSVVGRENTGELFF. Variable domain in full (rest from reference TRBV9 and TRBJ2-2): DSGVTQTPKHLITATGQRVTLRCSPRSGDLSVYWYQQSLDQGLQFLIQYYNGEERAKGNILERFSAQQFPDLHSELNLSSLELGDSALYFCASSVVGRENTGELFFGEGSRLTVL.

This clonotype was counted between two and nine times. The chain is built from TRBV10-3 and TRBJ2-1; the D is unclear. Trimming stripped 3 bases from V and 0 bases from J, with 6 bases between. This CDR3 spans 14 amino acids. Germline V gene data show CDR1 as ENHRY and CDR2 as SYGVKD. CDR3 nucleotide sequence: TGTGCCATCAGTGATGCCAGCTCCTACAATGAGCAGTTCTTC. Its translation: CAISDASSYNEQFF.

This clonotype was observed a handful of times. The chain joins TRBV10-3 to TRBJ2-5, with D unresolved. The germline V gene encodes CDR1 ENHRY and CDR2 SYGVKD. The V gene lost 0 bases and the J gene lost 2 bases, with 4 bases spanning the gap. CDR3 length: 13 residues. CDR3 protein: CAISESAQETQYF. The CDR3 DNA is TGTGCCATCAGTGAGTCGGCACAAGAGACCCAGTACTTC.

The chain joins TRBV2 to TRBJ1-2; a possible D gene is TRBD1 (6 bases). Trimming cost V 6 bases and J 7 bases, with 15 bases left between them. The germline V gene has CDR1 SNHLY and CDR2 FYNNEI. CDR3 length: 13 amino acids. CDR3: CASRRGQGTGYTF. The DNA for the CDR3 is TGTGCCAGCAGGAGAGGGCAGGGGACTGGCTACACCTTC.